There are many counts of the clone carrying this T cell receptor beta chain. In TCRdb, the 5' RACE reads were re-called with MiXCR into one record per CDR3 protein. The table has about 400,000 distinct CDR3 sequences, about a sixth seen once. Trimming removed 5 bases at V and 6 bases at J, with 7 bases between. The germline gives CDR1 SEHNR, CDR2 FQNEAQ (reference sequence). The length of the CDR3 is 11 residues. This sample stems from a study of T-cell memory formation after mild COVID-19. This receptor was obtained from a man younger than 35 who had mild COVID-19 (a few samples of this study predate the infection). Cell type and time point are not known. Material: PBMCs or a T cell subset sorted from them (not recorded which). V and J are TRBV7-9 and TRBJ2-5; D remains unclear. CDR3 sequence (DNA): TGTGCCAGCAGCATCTCACAGACCCAGTACTTC. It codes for CASSISQTQYF.